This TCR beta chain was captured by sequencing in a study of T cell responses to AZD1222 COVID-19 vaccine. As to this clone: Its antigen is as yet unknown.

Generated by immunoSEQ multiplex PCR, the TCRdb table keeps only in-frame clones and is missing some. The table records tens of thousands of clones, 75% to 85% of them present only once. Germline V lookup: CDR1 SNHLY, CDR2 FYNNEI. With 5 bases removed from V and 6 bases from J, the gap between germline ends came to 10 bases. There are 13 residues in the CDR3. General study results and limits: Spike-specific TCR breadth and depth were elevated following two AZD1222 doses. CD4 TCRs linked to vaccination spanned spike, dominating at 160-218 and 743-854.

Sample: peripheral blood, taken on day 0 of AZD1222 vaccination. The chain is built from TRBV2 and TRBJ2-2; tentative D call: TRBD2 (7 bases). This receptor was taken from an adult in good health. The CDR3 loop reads CASSRGGSGELFF. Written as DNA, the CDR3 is TGTGCCAGCAGTAGGGGGGGCTCCGGGGAGCTGTTTTTT.